Following are 15 T cell receptor beta chains from one sample sequenced in a study of low-dose radiotherapy and immunotherapy resistance in tumors. As to time point: before trial treatment. A constant-region primer paired with the V-primer adapter amplified TCRs over roughly 18 PCR cycles. From the reads, TCRdb called clonotypes with MiXCR, one entry per CDR3 protein. The data hold roughly 46,000 distinct CDR3 sequences, with about 10% observed a single time. The source was PBMCs, collected before treatment. The receptor set was obtained from a female donor with ovarian cancer.

Within the sample, this clonotype is medium-sized. The V gene is TRBV26, the J gene TRBJ2-3; the table's TRBD2 call for D was not verified on the DNA. TRBV26 is a pseudogene segment. The length of the CDR3 is 14 residues. The CDR3 coding sequence is TGTGCCAGCAGCACGGGAGGGGGGCCTTATACGCAGTATTTT. Translating gives CASSTGGGPYTQYF.

This clonotype has at least ten counts. CDR3 coding DNA: TGTGCCAGCAGCTTGGAGGGGACGCGGACCTACGAGCAGTACTTC. It specifies CASSLEGTRTYEQYF. The chain joins TRBV5-5 to TRBJ2-7; D may be TRBD1 or TRBD2 (5 bases each). With 0 bases removed from V and 2 bases from J, the gap between germline ends came to 12 bases. CDR1 and CDR2 from the germline V gene are SGHKS and YYEKEE (reference sequence). The CDR3 is 15 amino acids.

Note on this clonotype: A far bigger clonotype differs at one base, so this is likely a read error. The CDR3 region has the DNA TGTGCCAGCAGATCCCTAGCGGGAGGGCCGAATGAGCAGTACTTC. Residues: CASRSLAGGPNEQYF. The chain combines TRBV6-2 or TRBV6-3 with TRBJ2-7; 12 bases line up with TRBD2. Looked up from germline, CDR1 is MNHEY and CDR2 is SVGEGT. The CDR3 sequence is 15 residues long. V was clipped by 6 bases and J by 7 bases; unmatched bases: 10.

Remarks on this clonotype: This sequence is one base from a far larger clone and is likely a read error. The chain joins TRBV5-3 to TRBJ2-2; D is possibly TRBD2 (6 bases). TRBV5-3 carries the ORF label, with uncertain function. This CDR3 contains 15 residues. Trimming cost V 8 bases and J 6 bases, with 20 bases left between them. The CDR3 is CASSNLAEVAGELFF. The DNA of the CDR3 is TGTGCCAGCAGCAATTTAGCGGAAGTCGCCGGGGAGCTGTTTTTT.

This clonotype was seen many times. V and J are TRBV19 and TRBJ2-6; D remains ambiguous. With 7 bases removed from V and 0 bases from J, the gap between germline ends came to 10 bases. The germline CDR1 and CDR2 sequences are LNHDA and SQIVND (reference sequence). This CDR3 is 15 amino acids long. The CDR3 DNA sequence: TGTGCCAGTACCCCTCAAACCTCTGGGGCCAACGTCCTGACTTTC. Translated, it gives CASTPQTSGANVLTF.

Ten or more counts support this clonotype. V is TRBV5-1 and J is TRBJ2-7, with 7 bases lining up with TRBD1. J lost 4 bases, V lost 0 bases, and 10 bases had no gene match. Germline V CDR1 and CDR2: SGHRS, YFSETQ. The CDR3 spans 16 residues. CDR3 in amino acids: CASSLAPQGVSYEQYF. CDR3 DNA sequence: TGCGCCAGCAGCTTGGCTCCCCAGGGGGTCTCGTACGAGCAGTACTTC. The variable domain in full, completed from reference TRBV5-1 and TRBJ2-7, reads KAGVTQTPRYLIKTRGQQVTLSCSPISGHRSVSWYQQTPGQGLQFLFEYFSETQRNKGNFPGRFSGRQFSNSRSEMNVSTLELGDSALYLCASSLAPQGVSYEQYFGPGTRLTVT.

This clonotype was counted at least ten times. CDR3 in DNA: TGCGCCAGCAGCTTGGGAGGGACAGGCAATGAGCAGTTCTTC. Translated, it gives CASSLGGTGNEQFF. The chain recombines TRBV5-1 with TRBJ2-1; 8 nucleotides match TRBD1. The V and J ends lost 0 bases and 6 bases, in that order; junction bases with no gene match: 2. Germline lookup yields CDR1 SGHRS and CDR2 YFSETQ. The CDR3 loop spans 14 amino acids.

Ten or more counts support this clonotype. The J gene is TRBJ2-5, the V gene TRBV13; D remains ambiguous. Germline V CDR1 and CDR2: PRHDT, FYEKMQ (reference sequence). The V gene lost 1 base and the J gene lost 1 base, with 1 base spanning the gap. This CDR3 has 12 residues. CDR3: CASSLAQETQYF. Here the CDR3 DNA reads TGTGCCAGCAGCTTAGCCCAAGAGACCCAGTACTTC.

This clonotype was seen a few times. The chain employs TRBV19 and TRBJ1-6; 7 bases align to TRBD1. The CDR3 sequence is 12 residues long. Germline V gene sequence: CDR1 LNHDA, CDR2 SQIVND (reference sequence). V shed 9 bases and J 6 bases; nucleotides not matched to a gene: 2. DNA of the CDR3: TGTGCCAGAGGACAGGCTAATTCACCCCTCCACTTT. Encoded protein: CARGQANSPLHF.

This clonotype was counted only a few times. J is TRBJ1-2 and V is TRBV19; D uncertain. CDR1 LNHDA and CDR2 SQIVND come from the germline V gene (reference sequence). V dropped 5 bases and J dropped 8 bases, with 18 bases sitting between them. This CDR3 is built from 14 residues. The CDR3 nucleotides are TGTGCCAGTAGTCCAGGTTTGAACACCGGGGGCTACACCTTC. Its translation is CASSPGLNTGGYTF.

The chain carries TRBV13 and TRBJ2-7; possibly TRBD1 for D (6 bases). The CDR3 contains 13 residues. From germline, CDR1 is PRHDT and CDR2 FYEKMQ (reference sequence). The V and J ends lost 6 bases and 11 bases respectively, with 20 bases between them. The CDR3 sequence is CASSEPGPGDKYF. In DNA form, the CDR3 reads TGTGCCAGCAGTGAGCCAGGGCCAGGGGATAAGTACTTC.

This clonotype was seen many times. The chain joins TRBV7-2 to TRBJ2-7, with D hard to call. CDR1 SGHTA and CDR2 FQGNSA come from the germline V gene. This CDR3 has 12 amino acids. Trimming removed 5 bases from V and 3 bases from J, with 8 bases in between. CDR3 amino acids: CASSDRGYEQYF. DNA for the CDR3: TGTGCCAGCAGCGACCGAGGCTACGAGCAGTACTTC.

This clonotype was seen at least ten times. The chain recombines TRBV5-1 with TRBJ1-3; D remains ambiguous. This CDR3 is 14 amino acids long. Trimming shortened V by 4 bases and J by 2 bases, and 10 bases separated the two germline ends. Per the germline V gene, CDR1 is SGHRS and CDR2 is YFSETQ. CDR3 amino acids: CASSPSSAGNTIYF. The CDR3 region has the DNA TGCGCCAGCAGCCCCAGTTCTGCTGGAAACACCATATATTTT.

This clonotype came up many times. The chain links TRBV2 to TRBJ1-6; 10 bases map to TRBD1. Germline lookup yields CDR1 SNHLY and CDR2 FYNNEI. The V segment lost 4 bases and the J segment 7 bases; nucleotides outside the gene matches: 7. This CDR3 has 16 amino acids. CDR3 residues: CASSGRRDRGNSPLHF. CDR3 sequence (DNA): TGTGCCAGCAGTGGAAGGAGGGACAGGGGCAATTCACCCCTCCACTTT.

This clonotype showed up just a few times. The chain uses TRBV5-5 and TRBJ2-7; possibly TRBD2 for D (6 bases). The germline V gene has CDR1 SGHKS and CDR2 YYEKEE (reference sequence). The CDR3 length is 13 residues. The V end lost 2 bases, the J end lost 7 bases, and 13 bases lay between the germline ends. CDR3 DNA: TGTGCCAGCAGCTTTAGACTAGTCCAAGAGCAGTACTTC. Protein: CASSFRLVQEQYF.